What follows are 20 T cell receptor beta chains derived from one specimen sequenced in a study of blood T cell repertoires in COVID-19 (dated by TCRdb to the early 2020s). Receptor libraries were prepared by the immunoSEQ multiplex PCR assay. As stored in TCRdb, this immuneACCESS dataset retains in-frame rearrangements with V and J assigned. A fraction of the clones does not appear; measured against another copy, unresolved V genes explain less than half of the discrepancy, and the remainder lacks a known reason. Present in this sample are about 130,000 clones, 74% of which were seen just once. The ten biggest clones cover less than 6.5% of the sample. Material: peripheral blood. The receptors originated from a man between 60 and 70 years old with acute or convalescent COVID-19.

The rearrangement links TRBV7-2 to TRBJ1-1; possible D gene TRBD1, 5 bases. Trimming stripped 5 bases from V and 6 bases from J, with 16 bases between. This CDR3 has 14 residues. Germline lookup yields CDR1 SGHTA and CDR2 FQGNSA. CDR3 amino acids: CASSARSGDPEAFF. The CDR3 DNA reads as TGTGCCAGCAGCGCCCGCAGCGGGGACCCTGAAGCTTTCTTT.

This clone has a handful of counts. The chain is built from TRBV7-3 and TRBJ2-5; TRBD1 is a possible D gene (6 bases). V dropped 3 bases and J dropped 2 bases, with 13 bases sitting between them. CDR3 length: 15 residues. CDR1 SGHTA and CDR2 FQGTGA come from the germline V gene. The CDR3 nucleotides read TGTGCCAGCAGCTTCTCCGGGACATCTCAAGAGACCCAGTACTTC. Translation gives CASSFSGTSQETQYF.

This clone was seen only once. The genes are TRBV28 and TRBJ1-2; 7 bases line up with TRBD1. The trim removed 4 bases at V and 2 bases at J, leaving 1 base unmatched. The length of the CDR3 is 13 residues. The V gene's germline CDR1 is MDHEN and CDR2 SYDVKM. The CDR3 sequence is CASSWDRNYGYTF. The CDR3 DNA is TGTGCCAGCAGTTGGGACAGAAACTATGGCTACACCTTC.

The rearrangement links TRBV4-2 to TRBJ2-1; the D is unclear. The CDR3 is 17 residues long. Looked up from germline, CDR1 is LGHNA and CDR2 is YNFKEQ. The ends were cut back, 4 bases at V and 3 bases at J, with 19 bases in the middle. CDR3 protein: CASSRSSVDSRYNEQFF. Written as DNA, the CDR3 is TGTGCCAGCAGCCGATCCTCCGTTGACTCGCGCTACAATGAGCAGTTCTTC.

This chain connects TRBV30 to TRBJ1-6; D is uncertain. The CDR3 sequence is 13 residues long. Between the trimmed V and J ends, which lost 0 bases and 12 bases, there was a span of 12 bases. Germline V gene lookup returns CDR1 GTSNPN and CDR2 SVGIG (reference sequence). CDR3 amino acids: CAWSVSRERPLHF. The DNA of the CDR3 is TGTGCCTGGAGTGTATCGAGGGAAAGACCCCTCCACTTT.

The chain uses TRBV4-1 and TRBJ1-1; a weak D match, TRBD1 (5 bases). This CDR3 contains 19 residues. Germline-derived CDR1 and CDR2 are MGHRA and YSYEKL. Trimming removed 1 base at V and 2 bases at J, with 23 bases between. In nucleotides, the CDR3 is TGCGCCAGCAGCCAAGTGTTCAGCCTTGGGGGGGGTACTAACACTGAAGCTTTCTTT. Translation: CASSQVFSLGGGTNTEAFF.

The V call is TRBV7-2, the J call TRBJ2-5; 8 bases are a match to TRBD2. Germline assignment: CDR1 SGHTA and CDR2 FQGNSA. The length of the CDR3 is 15 residues. Losses at the gene ends were 2 bases for V and 0 bases for J; bases not matched to a gene: 2. The CDR3 is CASSLQRGYQETQYF. CDR3 bases: TGTGCCAGCAGCTTACAGCGGGGGTACCAAGAGACCCAGTACTTC. The variable domain in full, with the rest retrieved from reference TRBV7-2 and TRBJ2-5, is GAGVSQSPSNKVTEKGKDVELRCDPISGHTALYWYRQSLGQGLEFLIYFQGNSAPDKSGLPSDRFSAERTGGSVSTLTIQRTQQEDSAVYLCASSLQRGYQETQYFGPGTRLLVL.

The chain joins TRBV2 to TRBJ1-5; 9 positions agree with TRBD1. Germline-derived CDR1 and CDR2 are SNHLY and FYNNEI. Unmatched junction bases numbered 4, after V lost 6 bases and J lost 7 bases. The CDR3 is made up of 13 amino acids. The CDR3 reads CASSEDRGQPQHF. In DNA, the CDR3 is TGTGCCAGCAGCGAGGACAGGGGACAGCCCCAGCATTTT.

CDR3 protein: CASSLDSSGRRRRTDTQYF. The CDR3 DNA reads as TGTGCCAGCAGCTTAGATTCTAGCGGGAGGAGGCGGCGCACAGATACGCAGTATTTT. The rearrangement uses TRBV11-2 and TRBJ2-3; 11 bases are shared with TRBD2. Germline assignment: CDR1 SGHAT and CDR2 FQNNGV. The CDR3 extends over 19 amino acids. V lost 0 bases, J lost 1 base, and 9 bases stayed unmatched.

V usage is TRBV5-1 and J usage is TRBJ2-2; TRBD2 aligns across 10 bases. From germline, CDR1 is SGHRS and CDR2 YFSETQ. The CDR3 spans 18 residues. With V trimmed by 1 base and J by 3 bases, 9 bases remained unmatched. CDR3 loop: CASSLMGTSGDYTGELFF. CDR3 nucleotide sequence: TGCGCCAGCAGCTTGATGGGAACTAGCGGGGACTACACCGGGGAGCTGTTTTTT.

V gene TRBV11-2 combines with J gene TRBJ2-7; 13 nucleotides align to TRBD2. Trimming at V came to 5 bases and at J to 11 bases, leaving 3 bases not matched to a gene. The length of the CDR3 is 12 residues. The V gene's germline CDR1 is SGHAT and CDR2 FQNNGV. The CDR3 nucleotides read TGTGCCAGCAGCCCGACTAGCGGGGGGAAGTACTTC. This encodes CASSPTSGGKYF.

The rearrangement uses TRBV6-6 and TRBJ1-6; D call uncertain. V lost 7 bases to trimming and J lost 6 bases, with 19 bases between them. The CDR3 has 16 amino acids. Looked up from germline, CDR1 is MNHNY and CDR2 is SVGAGI (reference sequence). CDR3 nucleotide sequence: TGTGCCAGCACCCCCAAGCTGGCGGGAGGTAATTCACCCCTCCACTTT. This encodes CASTPKLAGGNSPLHF.

The V call is TRBV5-5, the J call TRBJ2-7, with a possible D match to TRBD1 (6 bases). The CDR3 is made up of 15 amino acids. With 1 base removed from V and 0 bases from J, the gap between germline ends came to 11 bases. CDR1 SGHKS and CDR2 YYEKEE come from the germline V gene (reference sequence). The CDR3 DNA reads as TGTGCCAGCAGCTTGTTGGACAGTAGCTCCTACGAGCAGTACTTC. This encodes CASSLLDSSSYEQYF.

The chain carries TRBV27 and TRBJ2-2, with 9 bases aligning to TRBD1. The CDR3 has 16 amino acids. Germline CDR1 reads MNHEY; CDR2 reads SMNVEV (reference sequence). The V gene end was trimmed by 0 bases and the J gene end by 5 bases; junction bases not matched to a gene: 4. The CDR3, as DNA: TGTGCCAGCAGTTTATCCGGGACAGGGCGGACCGGGGAGCTGTTTTTT. Encoded protein: CASSLSGTGRTGELFF.

The chain employs TRBV7-2 and TRBJ2-7, with no clear D. The CDR3 consists of 13 residues. The V end lost 6 bases, the J end lost 1 base, and 10 bases lay between the germline ends. Germline V lookup: CDR1 SGHTA, CDR2 FQGNSA. Here the CDR3 DNA reads TGTGCCAGCAGACCCCCTAGTTCCTACGAGCAGTACTTC. This translates into CASRPPSSYEQYF.

This clone was seen only a few times. The V gene is TRBV24-1, the J gene TRBJ1-5, with D possibly being TRBD1 (5 bases). Trimming cost V 3 bases and J 4 bases, with 12 bases left between them. Germline CDR1 KGHDR, CDR2 SFDVKD. This CDR3 is built from 15 residues. CDR3 coding DNA: TGTGCCACCAGTGATAAGGGGTTAAGGAATCAGCCCCAGCATTTT. Its protein is CATSDKGLRNQPQHF.

V and J are TRBV19 and TRBJ1-5; 9 bases map to TRBD1. The ends lost 5 bases at V and 6 bases at J; junction bases unmatched: 5. The germline V gene has CDR1 LNHDA and CDR2 SQIVND (reference sequence). The CDR3 runs 14 residues. CDR3 sequence (DNA): TGTGCCAGTAGTGGGGACAGGGAGGGTCAGCCCCAGCATTTT. It translates to CASSGDREGQPQHF.

This sequence joins TRBV5-6 and TRBJ1-5, with D perhaps matching TRBD1 (6 bases). With 3 bases removed from V and 0 bases from J, the gap between germline ends came to 13 bases. This CDR3 spans 16 amino acids. Germline V gene data show CDR1 as SGHDT and CDR2 as YYEEEE. CDR3 nucleotides: TGTGCCAGCAGCTCCCTAGACAGGCTTAGCAATCAGCCCCAGCATTTT. Residues: CASSSLDRLSNQPQHF.

This clone was observed a handful of times. This chain joins TRBV9 and TRBJ1-6; D is possibly TRBD1 (5 bases). Germline V gives CDR1 SGDLS, CDR2 YYNGEE. Trimming pared 4 bases from V and 9 bases from J, leaving 23 bases between. The CDR3 contains 17 residues. CDR3 in amino acids: CASSSPGGGFGGSPLHF. The DNA for the CDR3 is TGTGCCAGCAGCTCACCCGGGGGAGGGTTCGGCGGTTCACCCCTCCACTTT.

There are a few counts of this clone. For the CDR3, the DNA is TGTGCCAGCAGTACCGATTGGACAGGAGTTAACACTGAAGCTTTCTTT. It encodes CASSTDWTGVNTEAFF. The chain is built from TRBV28 and TRBJ1-1; TRBD1 agrees at 7 bases. Per germline, CDR1 MDHEN and CDR2 SYDVKM. With 5 bases clipped from V and 2 bases from J, the junction kept 11 bases outside the gene matches. The CDR3 is 16 amino acids. The full variable domain, its missing parts supplied by reference TRBV28 and TRBJ1-1, is DVKVTQSSRYLVKRTGEKVFLECVQDMDHENMFWYRQDPGLGLRLIYFSYDVKMKEKGDIPEGYSVSREKKERFSLILESASTNQTSMYLCASSTDWTGVNTEAFFGQGTRLTVV.